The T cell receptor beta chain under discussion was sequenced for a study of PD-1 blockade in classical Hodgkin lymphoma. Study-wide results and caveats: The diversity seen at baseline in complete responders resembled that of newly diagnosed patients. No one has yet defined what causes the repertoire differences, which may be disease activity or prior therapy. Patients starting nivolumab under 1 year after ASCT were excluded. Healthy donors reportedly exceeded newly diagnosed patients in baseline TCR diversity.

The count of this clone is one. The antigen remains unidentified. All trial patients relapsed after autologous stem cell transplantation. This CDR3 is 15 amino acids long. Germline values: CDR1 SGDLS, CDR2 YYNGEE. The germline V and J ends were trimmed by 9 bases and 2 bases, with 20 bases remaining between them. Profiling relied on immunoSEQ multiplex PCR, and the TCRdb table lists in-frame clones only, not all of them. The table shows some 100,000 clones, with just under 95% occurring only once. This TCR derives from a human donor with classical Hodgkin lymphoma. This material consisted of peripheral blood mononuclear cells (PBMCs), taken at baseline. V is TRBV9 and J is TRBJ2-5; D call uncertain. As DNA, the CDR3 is TGTGCCACCCCCTGGTGGGAAACTTTTCAAGAGACCCAGTACTTC. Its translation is CATPWWETFQETQYF.